The clone carrying this T cell receptor (beta chain) was seen repeatedly, ten times or more. The target antigen is unknown. Donors with ophthalmopathy: moderate-to-severe activity, CAS ≥3, NOSPECS ≥4, duration under 3 months. This sample was taken from a study of Graves' ophthalmopathy and Graves' hyperthyroidism. Study-wide points: Prediction of ophthalmopathy progression reached about 71% sensitivity and approximately 74% specificity.

Amplified material comprised TCR beta CDR3 regions derived from RNA transcripts. First-round RT-PCR used HTBI primers; second-round multiplex PCR followed. TCRdb passed the multiplex PCR reads through MiXCR, listing each CDR3 protein once. The table records 150,000 to 200,000 distinct CDR3 sequences, approximately 38% of them present only once. The V end was cut by 5 bases, the J end by 5 bases, with 13 bases between. Germline V CDR1 and CDR2: MNHEY, SMNVEV (reference sequence). This CDR3 spans 13 amino acids. Sequenced material: peripheral blood. The origin of this receptor is a woman aged 40 to 50 with Graves' ophthalmopathy. J is TRBJ2-7 and V is TRBV27, with D possibly matching TRBD1 (6 bases). CDR3 residues: CASSPGAEDEQYF. DNA for the CDR3: TGTGCCAGCAGTCCAGGGGCTGAGGACGAGCAGTACTTC.